This T cell receptor (beta chain) was recorded in a study of neurological immune-mediated disorders. The cDNA came from 5'RACE, which used 10-nucleotide random UMIs. TCRdb redid the calling of the 5' RACE reads with MiXCR, one entry per CDR3 protein. The data show some 50,000 distinct CDR3 sequences, about 1.8% seen once. At least ten counts were recorded for this clonotype. The ends were cut back, 1 base at V and 0 bases at J, with 5 bases in the middle. This CDR3 has 13 amino acids. Germline V gene lookup returns CDR1 SGHRS and CDR2 YFSETQ. The clonotype originates from a woman between 40 and 50 years old with multiple sclerosis. This chain uses TRBV5-1 with TRBJ2-7; no clear D gene. The sample was PBMCs. In DNA form, the CDR3 reads TGCGCCAGCAGCTTGCAAAGCTCCTACGAGCAGTACTTC. Translating it yields CASSLQSSYEQYF.